The TCR beta chain described here comes from a study of vaccination effects on CD4 cells after COVID-19 (dated by TCRdb to 2022 to 2024). Notes on the research overall: Two doses of either the BNT162b2 or the mRNA-1273 mRNA SARS-CoV-2 vaccine were administered to participants. SARS-CoV-2 spike-specific CD4+ TCR repertoires from before and after mRNA vaccination were compared in COVID-19 convalescent patients and in infection-naive vaccine recipients. A total of 10 COVID-19 convalescent patients and 4 SARS-CoV-2-naive healthy vaccine recipients were included in the full study. Pre-vaccine samples were drawn from a couple of convalescent patients 16 days and one week before the first dose, at 142 and 148 days after COVID-19 diagnosis. Cultures from other donors in the study were sequenced using the Oncomine TCR Beta short-read assay on an Illumina iSeq 100. Here is what the overall study found, with its caveats: The study was limited by a small number of convalescent patients, and early post-infection timepoints were lacking. Marked clonal contraction was observed in both infection-induced and vaccine-induced clones at late post-vaccination timepoints, consistent with waning T cell responses. For convalescent patients, new clones induced by the vaccine made up most of the post-vaccine spike-reactive repertoire, and these new clones were largely distinct from the clones induced by infection.

V ends up 5 bases short and J 5 bases short, with an unmatched junction base count of 5. The CDR3 goes from the cysteine to the phenylalanine over 16 residues. Left in the record is the CDR3 DNA by itself, 48 bases read in frame from the first base. Per the germline V gene, SGHNT is the CDR1 and YENEEA is the CDR2. Libraries were made using the immunoSEQ multiplex PCR assay. DNA from the cultured and isolated CD4+ T cells underwent TCR beta CDR3 sequencing. As for the authors' bioinformatics: Non-productive TCR sequences were discarded, and reads were trimmed to the CDR3 region, with only CDR3s of 7 or more amino acids retained. The MANAFEST web app was used to identify antigen-specific clonotypes by comparing expansion in peptide wells with expansion in reference cultures. To be called positive, a clone needed expansion at FDR<0.05 compared with the reference and with all other wells, an odds ratio greater than 5, and a frequency greater than 0.1% in two replicate wells. A clonotype was defined as cross-reactive if the clonotype was significantly expanded both in SARS-CoV-2 spike wells and in at least one common cold coronavirus spike condition. Levenshtein distance calculated with the stringdist R package was used to assess CDR3 similarity, and unrooted trees were constructed with ape in R 3.6.1. TCRdb provides this immuneACCESS table in a form limited to in-frame rearrangements. Some clones are lacking; in checked studies, under half of them reflect an unresolved V gene, and why the rest are absent is not known. Clonal size and the V and J genes are those of that table, whereas D and trimming came from the DNA. The sample includes 60,000 to 75,000 clones, with over 60% observed a single time. Of the sample, about 5% is held by the ten largest clones.

Concerning this clone: Its antigen remains undetermined. Base qualities were left out, and no much larger clone turns up one base away.

In the ViraFEST assay, PBMC were stimulated with viral peptide pools, and antigen-specific CD4+ T cell clonotypes were then identified by expansion using TCR sequencing. After roughly 11 days of culture, CD4+ T cells were isolated with the EasySep CD4+ T cell isolation kit. PCR-confirmed SARS-CoV-2 infection had occurred in convalescent patients between March and December 2020, before the Alpha, Beta and Delta variants emerged in the United States. Each well held two million PBMC cultured in IMDM containing approximately 5% human AB serum, about 10 IU/ml IL-2 and gentamicin, along with 8 to 10 ug/ml peptides. An HIV-1 Nef peptide pool served as the negative control culture condition. Half of the culture medium was replaced with fresh IL-2-containing medium on days 3 and 7. Each peptide stimulation condition was cultured in triplicate wells unless otherwise noted. Using Ficoll-Paque Plus gradient centrifugation, PBMC were separated from whole blood and then either used fresh or cryopreserved at -140C. The QIAamp micro DNA kit was used to extract genomic DNA from the cultured CD4+ T cells.

Recombination joined TRBV11-3 with TRBJ2-1, with TRBD2 matching 14 junction bases. The sequencing here drew on CD4+ T cells from PBMCs cultured with HIV peptides, taken before COVID-19 vaccination. The cell subset or site label, read with the paper, signifies: HIV-1 Nef peptide pool negative control/reference culture. The source is a human donor who had a prior SARS-CoV-2 infection. The CDR3 corresponds to CASSEAGLAGDNEQFF. The sequence in DNA is TGTGCCAGCAGCGAAGCGGGACTAGCGGGAGACAATGAGCAGTTCTTC.